This T cell receptor beta chain is from a study of shared clonotypes between healthy human individuals. Study-level background: Each donor had three CD4 naive, three CD4 memory, two CD8 naive and one CD8 memory plate.

Positive CCR7 selection of CD45RO-negative cells yielded the naive CD8 cells, and terminally differentiated effector memory CD45RA+ cells were excluded. Free of recent acute infections or vaccinations, the donors were healthy HIV-negative adults. A note on this clone: As yet, its antigen is unknown.

TCRdb's table, derived via immunoSEQ multiplex PCR, lists solely in-frame clones and lacks some. Here the sample spans about 2.1 million clones, 93% being singletons. The CDR3 consists of 13 residues. V lost 10 bases and J 3 bases, leaving 15 bases between the germline ends. CDR1 and CDR2 from the germline V gene are SEHNR and FQNEAQ (reference sequence). General study points: What rarefaction showed was incomplete sorted-subset sequencing despite large depth.

This receptor was obtained from a young man in good health. Some clones in this sample may be carry-over from other donors' samples. Sequencing used naive CD8+ T cells from PBMCs. This sequence joins TRBV7-9 and TRBJ1-2, with D tentatively TRBD1 (6 bases). CDR3 DNA: TGTGCCACCGGGGGGCAAAGGCACTATGGCTACACCTTC. Amino acids: CATGGQRHYGYTF. The complete variable domain, with remaining parts taken from reference TRBV7-9 and TRBJ1-2, reads DTGVSQNPRHKITKRGQNVTFRCDPISEHNRLYWYRQTLGQGPEFLTYFQNEAQLEKSRLLSDRFSAERPKGSFSTLEIQRTEQGDSAMYLCATGGQRHYGYTFGSGTRLTVV.